This TCR beta chain comes out of a study of Ad26.COV2.S vaccination and SARS-CoV-2 variants. For the study at large: Enrolled in COV1001, the donor was in the Ad26.COV2.S trial arm, which received the vaccine. Ad26.COV2.S shots went into the muscle once or twice, 56 days apart. General observations from the study: Breadth, reportedly substantial, characterized the spike-specific CD8+ and CD4+ T cell responses after vaccination.

Noted treatment: approximately 18 received Ad26.COV2.S at low or high dose, single or two shots; 5 received placebo; per-sample allocation not given. Following the first vaccine or placebo injection, samples were taken on day 63. As its vector, the vaccine had Ad26, which expressed Wuhan-strain SARS-CoV-2 spike. Trimming cost V 4 bases and J 1 base, with 16 bases left between them. CDR1 is LNHDA and CDR2 is SQIVND in the germline V gene (reference sequence). The CDR3 consists of 16 residues. On this clone: The antigen is not known.

Assay: immunoSEQ multiplex PCR; the TCRdb copy retains only in-frame clones and omits some. The table records hundreds of thousands of clones, over 75% of them present only once. The sample in question was peripheral blood, obtained in a trial of Ad26.COV2.S vaccine versus placebo. This sequence was found in a person between 18 and 60 years old who received the Ad26.COV2.S COVID-19 vaccine or a placebo. The chain has TRBV19 and TRBJ1-2; D might be TRBD1 (5 bases). DNA of the CDR3: TGTGCCAGTAGTAAACTGCCCGGGACTATTAACTATGGCTACACCTTC. This translates into CASSKLPGTINYGYTF.